Listed below are T cell receptor beta chains from one sample, sequenced in a study of cytomegalovirus exposure and HLA in healthy donors. Profiling relied on immunoSEQ multiplex PCR, and the TCRdb table lists in-frame clones only, not all of them. There are roughly 190,000 clones in the sample; roughly 9.4% occur only once, and 1% to 1.5% lies in the top ten. What was sequenced was PBMCs. These receptors originate from a woman under 40 in good health and CMV-seropositive. CDR3s include the opening cysteine and the closing phenylalanine or tryptophan. D genes are given only for firm matches.

TRBV12-5	.	TRBJ2-1	16	CASGLVAGWRINEQFF
TRBV5-4	.	TRBJ2-3	17	CASSNPSEGVGTDTQYF
TRBV7-8	TRBD1	TRBJ2-7	16	CASSLGATGRTYEQYF
TRBV28	.	TRBJ1-1	15	CASSSQGAMNTEAFF
TRBV29-1	TRBD1	TRBJ1-2	14	CSVEEMTGYYGYTF
TRBV9	TRBD2	TRBJ2-7	14	CASSVDGLAYEQYF
TRBV6-6	TRBD1	TRBJ1-5	13	CASRGQSNQPQHF
TRBV5-6	.	TRBJ2-3	14	CASSPDIFTDTQYF
TRBV5-8	TRBD1	TRBJ1-5	16	CASSWNRGLSNQPQHF
TRBV9	TRBD2	TRBJ2-1	16	CASSVLGLAEYNEQFF
TRBV29-1	.	TRBJ1-1	13	CSAPGRRVTEAFF
TRBV11-2	.	TRBJ2-3	14	CASSRLLSTDTQYF
TRBV18	.	TRBJ2-7	14	CASSPPGVPRKQYF
TRBV9	.	TRBJ2-1	12	CASSLRRDEQFF
TRBV4-1	TRBD1	.	15	CASSQDRRGHYEQYF
TRBV13	.	TRBJ2-5	14	CASSLGSRGETQYF
TRBV4-1	.	TRBJ1-3	16	CASSTFGLPRRNTIYF
TRBV25-1	.	TRBJ2-6	13	CASSVGGANVLTF
TRBV30	.	TRBJ1-5	14	CACPQGVDNQPQHF
TRBV6-5	TRBD1	TRBJ2-4	14	CASSPRDRGHIQYF
TRBV11-2	.	TRBJ1-2	12	CASSLAGYGYTF
TRBV29-1	TRBD1	TRBJ2-7	15	CSVDSQTGPATEQYF
TRBV5-5	TRBD1	TRBJ2-5	13	CASSWTGQETQYF
TRBV19	TRBD1	TRBJ2-7	14	CASRPQGSGHEQYF
TRBV5-1	TRBD2	TRBJ2-7	16	CASSSYLADGSYEQYF
TRBV6-1	.	TRBJ2-7	15	CASSEALGLYHEQYF
TRBV28	.	TRBJ1-3	16	CASTPGTSHSGNTIYF
TRBV6-1	TRBD1	TRBJ2-3	11	CASRDRGTQYF
TRBV19	TRBD2	TRBJ2-3	13	CASTGDYTDTQYF
TRBV5-1	.	TRBJ2-7	14	CASSSTGDYYEQYF
TRBV5-1	TRBD1	TRBJ2-2	15	CASSPGTGGTGELFF
TRBV5-4	.	TRBJ2-5	13	CASSLQGQETQYF
TRBV19	.	TRBJ1-1	15	CASSWAPGANTEAFF
TRBV6-4	TRBD2	TRBJ2-1	15	CASSGLAGGYNEQFF
TRBV10-3	.	TRBJ1-1	12	CAISDGGQEAFF
TRBV5-1	.	TRBJ2-2	11	CASREAGELFF